This TCR beta chain came from a study of siplizumab effects on memory and regulatory T cells. Some 100,000 TCR templates were measured in each sample. Here immunoSEQ multiplex PCR was the method, and the copy in TCRdb shows in-frame clones only, minus some. The table includes about 100,000 clones, about 92% detected once. CDR3 length: 16 amino acids. The germline V gene has CDR1 SGHAT and CDR2 FQNNGV. V dropped 4 bases and J dropped 6; count of bases not matched to a gene: 7. The sample was Tregs sorted from blood. This clonotype was obtained from a human donor in good health. V and J are TRBV11-2 and TRBJ2-1; 12 bases are shared with TRBD2. As DNA, the CDR3 is TGTGCCAGCAGCTCCCCGGGGGGACTAGCGGGCAATGAGCAGTTCTTC. Its protein is CASSSPGGLAGNEQFF. Drawing the rest from reference TRBV11-2 and TRBJ2-1, the complete variable domain is EAGVAQSPRYKIIEKRQSVAFWCNPISGHATLYWYQQILGQGPKLLIQFQNNGVVDDSQLPKDRFSAERLKGVDSTLKIQPAKLEDSAVYLCASSSPGGLAGNEQFFGPGTRLTVL.